Listed below are T cell receptor beta chains from one sample, sequenced in a study of PD-L1 blockade in urothelial cancer. Measured with immunoSEQ multiplex PCR; TCRdb has only the in-frame clones, and not every one. The sample yields under 80,000 clones, about four fifths seen once. Here the sequenced sample was PBMCs, taken around atezolizumab (anti-PD-L1) treatment. The receptor set was obtained from a man in his 70s with urothelial cancer. Each CDR3 is given with its conserved first and last residue. The order of the fields is J gene, clone size, D gene, V gene, CDR3 protein, CDR3 DNA. A D gene is named only where the DNA matches it firmly. Size is omitted from some rows. Given values are once, few, many or a class for expanded clones.

j_gene: TRBJ2-7; abundance: .; d_gene: .; v_gene: TRBV6-6; CDR3aa: CASSYGEGPTGEQYF; CDR3nt: TGTGCCAGCAGTTACGGAGAGGGCCCCACTGGCGAGCAGTACTTC
j_gene: TRBJ1-2; abundance: .; d_gene: .; v_gene: TRBV4-2; CDR3aa: CASSLTKANYGYTF; CDR3nt: TGTGCCAGCAGCTTAACTAAAGCTAACTATGGCTACACCTTC
j_gene: TRBJ1-6; abundance: .; d_gene: .; v_gene: TRBV13; CDR3aa: CASSSQGSASPLHF; CDR3nt: TGTGCCAGCAGCTCACAGGGCTCGGCTTCACCCCTCCACTTT
j_gene: TRBJ2-2; abundance: once; d_gene: .; v_gene: TRBV5-6; CDR3aa: CASSFGNREFTGELFF; CDR3nt: TGTGCCAGCAGCTTCGGGAACAGGGAGTTCACCGGGGAGCTGTTTTTT
j_gene: TRBJ2-3; abundance: .; d_gene: TRBD2; v_gene: TRBV4-2; CDR3aa: CASSQESSGGPRGTQYF; CDR3nt: TGTGCCAGCAGCCAAGAGTCTAGCGGGGGGCCTCGAGGTACGCAGTATTTT
j_gene: TRBJ2-2; abundance: .; d_gene: TRBD2; v_gene: TRBV5-1; CDR3aa: CASSPGAGRTGELFF; CDR3nt: TGCGCCAGCAGCCCGGGAGCGGGAAGAACCGGGGAGCTGTTTTTT
j_gene: TRBJ1-4; abundance: .; d_gene: .; v_gene: TRBV7-9; CDR3aa: CASSLDVGHSNEKLFF; CDR3nt: TGTGCCAGCAGCTTAGATGTGGGACACTCAAATGAAAAACTGTTTTTT
j_gene: TRBJ2-3; abundance: .; d_gene: .; v_gene: TRBV11-2; CDR3aa: CASSLEGASGTDTQYF; CDR3nt: TGTGCCAGCAGCTTAGAGGGGGCGTCGGGCACAGATACGCAGTATTTT
j_gene: TRBJ1-1; abundance: .; d_gene: .; v_gene: TRBV5-5; CDR3aa: CASSSGFINTEAFF; CDR3nt: TGTGCCAGCAGCTCAGGGTTCATAAACACTGAAGCTTTCTTT
j_gene: TRBJ1-2; abundance: few; d_gene: .; v_gene: TRBV19; CDR3aa: CASSMDSANYGYTF; CDR3nt: TGTGCCAGTAGTATGGACAGCGCTAACTATGGCTACACCTTC
j_gene: TRBJ2-5; abundance: .; d_gene: TRBD1; v_gene: TRBV18; CDR3aa: CASSKQGAKETQYF; CDR3nt: TGTGCCAGCTCGAAACAGGGGGCTAAAGAGACCCAGTACTTC
j_gene: TRBJ1-2; abundance: .; d_gene: TRBD1; v_gene: TRBV7-9; CDR3aa: CASSFGTGTYGYTF; CDR3nt: TGTGCCAGCAGCTTTGGGACAGGCACCTATGGCTACACCTTC
j_gene: TRBJ2-1; abundance: .; d_gene: TRBD2; v_gene: TRBV4-3; CDR3aa: CASSRGGSGRPLVDEQFF; CDR3nt: TGCGCCAGCAGCCGGGGGGGGTCCGGGAGGCCCTTGGTCGATGAGCAGTTCTTC
j_gene: TRBJ1-3; abundance: few; d_gene: .; v_gene: TRBV4-1; CDR3aa: CASSQIIGLAGGNTIYF; CDR3nt: TGCGCCAGCAGCCAAATCATCGGGCTAGCGGGTGGAAACACCATATATTTT
j_gene: TRBJ2-3; abundance: once; d_gene: TRBD2; v_gene: TRBV5-1; CDR3aa: CASSPSTSTSGVDTQYF; CDR3nt: TGCGCCAGCAGCCCCTCTACAAGTACTAGCGGGGTGGATACGCAGTATTTT
j_gene: TRBJ2-1; abundance: .; d_gene: TRBD2; v_gene: TRBV5-1; CDR3aa: CASSLRTSGGNEQFF; CDR3nt: TGCGCCAGCAGCTTGAGGACTAGCGGGGGAAATGAGCAGTTCTTC
j_gene: TRBJ2-3; abundance: .; d_gene: .; v_gene: TRBV2; CDR3aa: CASAMSTDTQYF; CDR3nt: TGTGCCAGCGCTATGAGCACAGATACGCAGTATTTT
j_gene: TRBJ2-2; abundance: few; d_gene: .; v_gene: TRBV23-1; CDR3aa: CASSPLRDHTGELFF; CDR3nt: TGCGCCAGCAGTCCCCTCCGGGATCACACCGGGGAGCTGTTTTTT
j_gene: TRBJ2-1; abundance: .; d_gene: .; v_gene: TRBV2; CDR3aa: CASSRSGLFEQFF; CDR3nt: TGTGCCAGCAGCCGATCGGGACTCTTTGAGCAGTTCTTC
j_gene: TRBJ2-5; abundance: few; d_gene: .; v_gene: TRBV7-2; CDR3aa: CASSLRGYQETQYF; CDR3nt: TGTGCCAGCAGCTTAAGGGGTTATCAAGAGACCCAGTACTTC
j_gene: TRBJ2-1; abundance: once; d_gene: .; v_gene: TRBV7-2; CDR3aa: CASSPGTPPGNEQFF; CDR3nt: TGTGCCAGCAGCCCCGGGACTCCTCCTGGAAATGAGCAGTTCTTC
j_gene: TRBJ2-3; abundance: .; d_gene: TRBD1; v_gene: TRBV11-2; CDR3aa: CASSRNGDRPTTDTQYF; CDR3nt: TGTGCCAGCAGCCGCAACGGGGACAGGCCGACCACAGATACGCAGTATTTT
j_gene: TRBJ2-5; abundance: .; d_gene: TRBD1; v_gene: TRBV6-1; CDR3aa: CASSEFFRDSEETQYF; CDR3nt: TGTGCCAGCAGTGAATTTTTCAGGGACAGCGAAGAGACCCAGTACTTC
j_gene: TRBJ2-3; abundance: once; d_gene: .; v_gene: TRBV4-2; CDR3aa: CASSQVGGVPSTDTQYF; CDR3nt: TGTGCCAGCAGCCAAGTGGGCGGGGTGCCTAGCACAGATACGCAGTATTTT
j_gene: TRBJ2-7; abundance: .; d_gene: .; v_gene: TRBV7-8; CDR3aa: CASSPRGSYEQYF; CDR3nt: TGTGCCAGCAGCCCCCGGGGGTCTTACGAGCAGTACTTC
j_gene: TRBJ1-1; abundance: .; d_gene: TRBD1; v_gene: TRBV27; CDR3aa: CASSDRGGTEAFF; CDR3nt: TGTGCCAGCAGTGACAGGGGGGGGACTGAAGCTTTCTTT
j_gene: TRBJ2-7; abundance: .; d_gene: TRBD2; v_gene: TRBV5-5; CDR3aa: CASSWEGSYEQYF; CDR3nt: TGTGCCAGCAGCTGGGAGGGCTCCTACGAGCAGTACTTC
j_gene: TRBJ1-1; abundance: .; d_gene: .; v_gene: TRBV5-1; CDR3aa: CASSPVPRANTEAFF; CDR3nt: TGCGCCAGCAGCCCCGTTCCCAGGGCGAACACTGAAGCTTTCTTT
j_gene: TRBJ2-5; abundance: .; d_gene: TRBD2; v_gene: TRBV7-8; CDR3aa: CASSPGTSGDSAQYF; CDR3nt: TGTGCCAGCAGCCCAGGGACTAGCGGGGACTCGGCCCAGTACTTC
j_gene: TRBJ2-5; abundance: .; d_gene: .; v_gene: TRBV29-1; CDR3aa: CSVASGAETQYF; CDR3nt: TGCAGCGTTGCTTCAGGGGCGGAGACCCAGTACTTC